Listed below are T cell receptor beta chains from one sample, sequenced in a study of cytomegalovirus exposure and HLA in healthy donors. The data were produced by immunoSEQ multiplex PCR, yet TCRdb's version contains in-frame clones alone and is incomplete. The profile shows under 200,000 clones, 75% to 85% of them singletons. Material for sequencing was PBMCs. All receptors derive from a man aged 25 to 40 in good health and CMV-seronegative. CDR3s leave out the opening cysteine and the closing phenylalanine or tryptophan. The order of the fields is V gene, J gene, CDR3 protein.

V: TRBV6-1
J: TRBJ2-1
CDR3: ASPGAYNEQF

V: TRBV27
J: TRBJ2-3
CDR3: ASSLWTTPADTQY

V: TRBV15
J: TRBJ2-3
CDR3: ATSRGISTDTQY

V: TRBV4-3
J: TRBJ2-2
CDR3: ASSQEGTRTGELF

V: TRBV5-4
J: TRBJ2-5
CDR3: ASSLAGQKETQY

V: TRBV7-9
J: TRBJ1-3
CDR3: ASSLLGGRGNTIY

V: TRBV6-5
J: TRBJ1-2
CDR3: ASSWTGYGYT

V: TRBV7-2
J: TRBJ2-7
CDR3: ASSRGLGLYEQY

V: TRBV6-1
J: TRBJ1-1
CDR3: ASTFGQGRTEAF

V: TRBV28
J: TRBJ2-6
CDR3: ASTPPGTGANVLT

V: TRBV4-3
J: TRBJ2-1
CDR3: ASSQEGRAVVDEQF

V: TRBV9
J: TRBJ2-2
CDR3: ASSPRVTGELF

V: TRBV7-9
J: TRBJ1-1
CDR3: ASSFRGQMNTEAF

V: TRBV5-6
J: TRBJ1-5
CDR3: ASSFGTASNQPQH

V: TRBV9
J: TRBJ2-2
CDR3: ASSVGVTNTGELF

V: TRBV19
J: TRBJ2-5
CDR3: ASSSPVMTSAQY

V: TRBV11-2
J: TRBJ2-1
CDR3: ASSSWRGLYNEQF

V: TRBV7-3
J: TRBJ2-7
CDR3: ASSLSEAYEQY

V: TRBV10-3
J: TRBJ2-3
CDR3: ACGPSTDTQY

V: TRBV7-9
J: TRBJ2-7
CDR3: SSSLSGYEQY

V: TRBV6-5
J: TRBJ1-3
CDR3: ASQGAGNTIY

V: TRBV7-3
J: TRBJ2-2
CDR3: ASKSSGGPGTGELF

V: TRBV5-4
J: TRBJ2-5
CDR3: ASSLLRAVGDLVETQY

V: TRBV5-1
J: TRBJ2-7
CDR3: ASSPGGMPGYEQY

V: TRBV13
J: TRBJ2-1
CDR3: ASHLESSNSYNEQF

V: TRBV7-9
J: TRBJ1-1
CDR3: SSSFRLAGSLEAF

V: TRBV28
J: TRBJ2-2
CDR3: ASREAGPNTGELF

V: TRBV29-1
J: TRBJ1-2
CDR3: SVEDRTGGIPPWVYGYT

V: TRBV7-8
J: TRBJ2-3
CDR3: ASTLTSVITDTQY

V: TRBV6-1
J: TRBJ2-7
CDR3: ASRTSGSYEQY

V: TRBV27
J: TRBJ1-5
CDR3: ASRLTGGNQPQH

V: TRBV28
J: TRBJ1-5
CDR3: ASRRDHQPQH

V: TRBV19
J: TRBJ1-5
CDR3: ASSMTGGNQPQH

V: TRBV5-1
J: TRBJ2-2
CDR3: ASRVETGELF

V: TRBV27
J: TRBJ1-5
CDR3: ASSLLSGFNQPQH

V: TRBV6-1
J: TRBJ2-5
CDR3: ASSTDRGQETQY

V: TRBV7-8
J: TRBJ2-2
CDR3: ASSPRRVNTGELF

V: TRBV30
J: TRBJ2-7
CDR3: AYGRINYEQY

V: TRBV2
J: TRBJ2-1
CDR3: ASSPIPGLGDNEQF

V: TRBV6-5
J: TRBJ2-7
CDR3: ASSPSTGSYEQY

V: TRBV28
J: TRBJ2-4
CDR3: ASSASDLAKNIQY

V: TRBV28
J: TRBJ1-1
CDR3: ASSERQSSNTEAF

V: TRBV10-1
J: TRBJ2-1
CDR3: ASNGGGNNEQF

V: TRBV5-6
J: TRBJ1-1
CDR3: ASSFNIGVRVNTEAF

V: TRBV28
J: TRBJ1-1
CDR3: ASSLGWGRGMNTEAF

V: TRBV10-3
J: TRBJ2-2
CDR3: AISYAIAPGELF

V: TRBV19
J: TRBJ2-1
CDR3: ASSITAGPYNEQF

V: TRBV19
J: TRBJ2-7
CDR3: ASSDRGRYEQY